This TCR beta chain comes out of a study of T cells expressing NK-cell markers. The overall study: Sorted CD3+CD56-NKG2C+, CD3+CD56+NKG2C+ and CD3+CD56+NKG2C- T cells supplied the TCR beta repertoires. Findings of the study overall: Leadership of the CD3+CD56-NKG2C+ fraction also belonged to these clonotypes in four donors.

TCRdb re-called the 5' RACE reads and shows each CDR3 protein once, DNA omitted. The sample table sets out roughly 390,000 distinct CDR3 sequences. Looked up from germline, CDR1 is SEHNR and CDR2 is FQNEAQ (reference sequence). The CDR3 is 15 amino acids. In the case of this clonotype: Its target is unknown.

Sequenced sample: blood T cells: a sorted CD56 or NKG2C T cell subset, CD4+ or CD8+ T cells, or bulk PBMC T cells (not recorded which). The V and J genes are TRBV7-9 and TRBJ2-7. The receptor comes from a woman between 50 and 59 years old in good health. CDR3 loop: CASSLDGVSSYEQYF.